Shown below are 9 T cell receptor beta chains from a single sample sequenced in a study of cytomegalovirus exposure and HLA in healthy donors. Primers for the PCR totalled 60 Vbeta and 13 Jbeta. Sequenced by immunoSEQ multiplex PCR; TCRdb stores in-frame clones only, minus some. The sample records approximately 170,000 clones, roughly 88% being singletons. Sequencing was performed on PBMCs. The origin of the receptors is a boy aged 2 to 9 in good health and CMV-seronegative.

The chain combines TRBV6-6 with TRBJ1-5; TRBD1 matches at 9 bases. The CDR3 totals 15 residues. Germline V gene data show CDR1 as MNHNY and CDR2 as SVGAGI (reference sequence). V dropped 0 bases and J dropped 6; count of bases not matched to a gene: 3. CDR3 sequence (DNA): TGTGCCAGCAGTTACTCGAAGGACAGGGGTCAGCCCCAGCATTTT. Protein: CASSYSKDRGQPQHF.

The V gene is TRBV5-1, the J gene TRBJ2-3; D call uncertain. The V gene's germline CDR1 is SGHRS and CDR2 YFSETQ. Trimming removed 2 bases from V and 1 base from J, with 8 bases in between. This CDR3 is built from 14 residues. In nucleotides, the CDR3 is TGCGCCAGCAGCTTCCGGTTGGGCACAGATACGCAGTATTTT. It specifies CASSFRLGTDTQYF.

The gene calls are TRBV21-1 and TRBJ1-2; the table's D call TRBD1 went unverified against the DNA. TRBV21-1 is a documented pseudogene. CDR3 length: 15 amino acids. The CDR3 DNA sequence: TGTGCCAGCAGCAGAACCCGACAGGGGGACTATGGCTACACCTTC. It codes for CASSRTRQGDYGYTF.

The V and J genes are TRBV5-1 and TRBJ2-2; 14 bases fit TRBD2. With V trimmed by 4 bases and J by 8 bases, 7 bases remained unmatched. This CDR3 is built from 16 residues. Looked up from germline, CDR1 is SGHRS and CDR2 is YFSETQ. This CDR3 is CASSPVGLAGAGELFF. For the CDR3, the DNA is TGCGCCAGCAGCCCGGTGGGACTAGCGGGGGCTGGGGAGCTGTTTTTT. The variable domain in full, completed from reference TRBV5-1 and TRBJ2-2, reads KAGVTQTPRYLIKTRGQQVTLSCSPISGHRSVSWYQQTPGQGLQFLFEYFSETQRNKGNFPGRFSGRQFSNSRSEMNVSTLELGDSALYLCASSPVGLAGAGELFFGEGSRLTVL.

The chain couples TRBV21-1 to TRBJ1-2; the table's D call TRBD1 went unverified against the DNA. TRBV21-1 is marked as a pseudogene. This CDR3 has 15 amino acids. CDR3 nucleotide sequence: TGTGCCACCCCAGCCCCTCGGACAGGAACCTATGGCTACACCTTC. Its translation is CATPAPRTGTYGYTF.

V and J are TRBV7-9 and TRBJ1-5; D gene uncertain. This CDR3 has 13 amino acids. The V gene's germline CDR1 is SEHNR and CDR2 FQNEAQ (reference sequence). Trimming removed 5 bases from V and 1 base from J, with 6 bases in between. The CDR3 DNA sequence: TGTGCCAGCAGCACACAGAGCAATCAGCCCCAGCATTTT. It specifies CASSTQSNQPQHF.

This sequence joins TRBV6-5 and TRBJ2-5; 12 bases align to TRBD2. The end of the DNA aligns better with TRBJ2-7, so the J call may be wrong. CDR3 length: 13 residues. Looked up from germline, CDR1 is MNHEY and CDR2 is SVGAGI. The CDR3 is CASSLAGGYEQYF. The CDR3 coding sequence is TGTGCCAGCAGCCTAGCGGGAGGGTACGAGCAGTACTTC.

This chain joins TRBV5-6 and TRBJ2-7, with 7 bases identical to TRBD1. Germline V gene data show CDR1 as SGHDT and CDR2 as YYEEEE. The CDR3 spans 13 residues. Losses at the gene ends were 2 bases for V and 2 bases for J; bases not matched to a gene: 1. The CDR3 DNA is TGTGCCAGCAGCTTTGGACAGGCCTACGAGCAGTACTTC. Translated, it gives CASSFGQAYEQYF.

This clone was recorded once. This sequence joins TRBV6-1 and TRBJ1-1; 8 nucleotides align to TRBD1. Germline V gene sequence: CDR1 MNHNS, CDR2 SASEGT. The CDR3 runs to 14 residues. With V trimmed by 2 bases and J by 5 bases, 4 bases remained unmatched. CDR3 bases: TGTGCCAGCAGTGAATTAAACAGGGGGACTGAAGCTTTCTTT. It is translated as CASSELNRGTEAFF.